This T cell receptor beta chain was retrieved from a study of shared clonotypes between healthy human individuals. Across the whole study: The cohort had a couple of women and a few men, ages 18 to 49.

This CDR3 is built from 13 residues. From germline, CDR1 is MNHNY and CDR2 SVGAGI (reference sequence). With 4 bases removed from V and 7 bases from J, the gap between germline ends came to 11 bases. At the deep level, the assay was run. Profiled with immunoSEQ multiplex PCR; TCRdb holds only in-frame clones, not every one. The sample lists some 120,000 clones; approximately 70% were seen once. The sequencing input was memory CD8+ T cells sorted from blood. Subset denoted: CD45RO+ cells pooled with CCR7-negative TemRA cells. The chain combines TRBV6-6 with TRBJ1-5; D is possibly TRBD1 (6 bases). The TCR originated in a woman in her twenties or thirties in good health. The CDR3 loop reads CASSSLQGQPQHF. CDR3 nucleotides: TGTGCCAGCAGTTCCTTACAGGGACAGCCCCAGCATTTT.